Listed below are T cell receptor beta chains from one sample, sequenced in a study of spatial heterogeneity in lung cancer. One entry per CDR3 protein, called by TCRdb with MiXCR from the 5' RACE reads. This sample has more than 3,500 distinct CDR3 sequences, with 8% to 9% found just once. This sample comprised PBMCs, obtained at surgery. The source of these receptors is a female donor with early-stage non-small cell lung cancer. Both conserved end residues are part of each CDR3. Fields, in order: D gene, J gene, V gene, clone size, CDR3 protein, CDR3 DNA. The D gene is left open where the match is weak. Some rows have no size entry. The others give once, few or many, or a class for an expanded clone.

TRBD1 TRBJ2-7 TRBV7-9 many CASSLGQVLTYEQYF TGTGCCAGCAGCTTGGGACAGGTCCTAACATACGAGCAGTACTTC
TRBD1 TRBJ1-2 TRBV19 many CASSRSQGINYGYTF TGTGCCAGTAGTCGATCACAGGGGATAAACTATGGCTACACCTTC
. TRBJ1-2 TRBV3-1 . CASSLRDPDVYGYTF TGTGCCAGCAGCCTACGGGACCCGGACGTCTATGGCTACACCTTC
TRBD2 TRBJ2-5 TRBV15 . CATSTRGGVEETQYF TGTGCCACCAGCACCCGGGGGGGGGTCGAAGAGACCCAGTACTTC
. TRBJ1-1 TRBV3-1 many CASSQVPGHGGNTEAFF TGTGCCAGCAGCCAAGTCCCCGGACATGGGGGAAACACTGAAGCTTTCTTT
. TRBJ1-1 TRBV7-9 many CASSLLMGYTEAFF TGTGCCAGCAGCTTACTGATGGGGTACACTGAAGCTTTCTTT
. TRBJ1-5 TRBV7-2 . CASGRDSNQPQHF TGTGCCAGCGGACGGGACTCCAATCAGCCCCAGCATTTT
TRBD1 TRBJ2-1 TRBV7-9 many CASSKIPGQGRNEQFF TGTGCCAGCAGCAAGATTCCGGGACAGGGTCGGAATGAGCAGTTCTTC
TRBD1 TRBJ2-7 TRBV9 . CASSPGTGLSYEQYF TGTGCCAGCAGCCCCGGGACAGGACTCTCCTACGAGCAGTACTTC
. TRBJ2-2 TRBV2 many CASIVTAGGTGELFF TGTGCCAGCATTGTGACAGCCGGCGGGACCGGGGAGCTGTTTTTT
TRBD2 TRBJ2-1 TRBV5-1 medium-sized CASSEAGGLSIEQFF TGCGCCAGCAGCGAAGCGGGGGGCTTGAGCATAGAGCAGTTCTTC
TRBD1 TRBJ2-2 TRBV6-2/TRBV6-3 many CASRPGQGSPGELFF TGTGCCAGCAGGCCGGGACAGGGGAGTCCCGGGGAGCTGTTTTTT
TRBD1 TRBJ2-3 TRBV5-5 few CASRAGGESGTDTQYF TGTGCCAGCAGGGCAGGGGGTGAGTCGGGCACAGATACGCAGTATTTT
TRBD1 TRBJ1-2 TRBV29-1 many CSALPPLNRGERGYTF TGCAGCGCCCTCCCACCTCTAAACAGGGGCGAACGTGGCTACACCTTC
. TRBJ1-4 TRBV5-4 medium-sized CASSSTGSANEKLFF TGTGCCAGCAGCTCAACAGGGTCCGCTAATGAAAAACTGTTTTTT
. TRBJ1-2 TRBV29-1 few CSVASGAYQVNGYTF TGCAGCGTAGCAAGCGGGGCCTACCAAGTAAATGGCTACACCTTC
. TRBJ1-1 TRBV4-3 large CASSQEAETEAFF TGCGCCAGCAGCCAAGAGGCCGAGACTGAAGCTTTCTTT
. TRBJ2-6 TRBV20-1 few CSAAPRPGTGANVLTF TGCAGTGCTGCACCTCGGCCAGGTACTGGGGCCAACGTCCTGACTTTC
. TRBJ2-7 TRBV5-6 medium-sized CASSAGAPYEQYF TGTGCCAGCAGCGCCGGGGCCCCCTACGAGCAGTACTTC
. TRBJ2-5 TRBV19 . CASSPGSQETQYF TGTGCCAGTAGCCCTGGGTCCCAAGAGACCCAGTACTTC
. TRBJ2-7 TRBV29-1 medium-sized CSVVPVSGSYEQYF TGCAGCGTTGTACCTGTCTCGGGCTCCTACGAGCAGTACTTC
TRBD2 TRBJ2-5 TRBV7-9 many CASSPFGGGASWETQYF TGTGCCAGCAGCCCCTTCGGGGGAGGGGCTTCATGGGAGACCCAGTACTTC
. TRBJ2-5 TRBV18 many CASSPAGETQYF TGTGCCAGCTCACCAGCAGGAGAGACCCAGTACTTC
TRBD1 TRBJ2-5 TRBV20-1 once CSARGQGRETQYF TGCAGTGCTAGAGGACAGGGCCGAGAGACCCAGTACTTC